The entry that follows covers one T cell receptor (beta chain) sequence. Germline CDR1 is LGHDT and CDR2 is YNNKEL (reference sequence). Trimming at V came to 3 bases and at J to 4 bases, leaving 8 bases not matched to a gene. The CDR3 is made up of 16 amino acids. This record belongs to a study of blood T cell repertoires in COVID-19. Sequencing was performed with immunoSEQ multiplex PCR; in TCRdb, only in-frame clones are kept and a portion is missing. Among about 150,000 clones listed, around 83% were seen once. This chain connects TRBV3-1 (or the pseudogene TRBV3-2) to TRBJ2-5; 10 bases line up with TRBD1. The receptor comes from a woman aged 60-75 years with COVID-19, enrolled during active disease. The sample consisted of peripheral blood. CDR3 bases: TGTGCCAGCAGCCAGGCCGGGACAGGGGTAGTAGAGACCCAGTACTTC. Translation gives CASSQAGTGVVETQYF.